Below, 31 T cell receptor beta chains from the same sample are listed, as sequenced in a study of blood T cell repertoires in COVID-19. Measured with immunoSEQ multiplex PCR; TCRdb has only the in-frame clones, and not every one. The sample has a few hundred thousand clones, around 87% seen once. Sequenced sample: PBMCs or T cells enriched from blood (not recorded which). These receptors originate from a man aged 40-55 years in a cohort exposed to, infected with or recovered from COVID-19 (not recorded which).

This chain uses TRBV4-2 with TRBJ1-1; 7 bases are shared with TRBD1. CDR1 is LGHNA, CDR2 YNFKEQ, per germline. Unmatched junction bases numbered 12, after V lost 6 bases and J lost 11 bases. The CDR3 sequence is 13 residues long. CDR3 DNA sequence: TGTGCCAGCAGTACGACGCCGGGACAGTGGGCTTTCTTT. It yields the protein CASSTTPGQWAFF.

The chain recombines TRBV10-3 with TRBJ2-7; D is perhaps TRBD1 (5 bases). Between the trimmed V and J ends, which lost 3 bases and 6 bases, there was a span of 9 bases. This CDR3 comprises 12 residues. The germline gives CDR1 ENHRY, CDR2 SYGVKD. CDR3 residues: CAISDRGREQYF. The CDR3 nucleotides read TGTGCCATCAGTGATAGGGGTCGCGAGCAGTACTTC.

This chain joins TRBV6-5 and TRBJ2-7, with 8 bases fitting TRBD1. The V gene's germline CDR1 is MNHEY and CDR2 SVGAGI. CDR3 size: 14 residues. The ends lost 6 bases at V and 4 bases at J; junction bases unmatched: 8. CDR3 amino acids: CASRVTGGSYEQYF. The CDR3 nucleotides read TGTGCCAGCAGAGTTACAGGGGGTTCTTACGAGCAGTACTTC.

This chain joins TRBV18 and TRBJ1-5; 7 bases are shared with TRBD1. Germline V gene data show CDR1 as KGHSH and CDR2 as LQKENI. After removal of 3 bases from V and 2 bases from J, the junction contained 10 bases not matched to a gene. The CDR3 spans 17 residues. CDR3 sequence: CASSPSGGGGGNQPQHF. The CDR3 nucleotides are TGTGCCAGCTCACCCTCCGGAGGGGGCGGGGGCAATCAGCCCCAGCATTTT.

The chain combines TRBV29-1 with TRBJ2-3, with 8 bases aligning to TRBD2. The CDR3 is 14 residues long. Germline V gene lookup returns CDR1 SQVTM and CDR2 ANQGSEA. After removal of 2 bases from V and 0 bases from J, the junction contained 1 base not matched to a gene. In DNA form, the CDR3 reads TGCAGCGTTGAAACTAGCGGAAGCACAGATACGCAGTATTTT. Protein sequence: CSVETSGSTDTQYF.

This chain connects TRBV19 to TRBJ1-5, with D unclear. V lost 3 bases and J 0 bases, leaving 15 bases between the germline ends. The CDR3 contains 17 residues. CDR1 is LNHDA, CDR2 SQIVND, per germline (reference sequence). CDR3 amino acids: CASSMFAAVDSNQPQHF. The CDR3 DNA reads TGTGCCAGTAGTATGTTTGCGGCGGTGGATAGCAATCAGCCCCAGCATTTT. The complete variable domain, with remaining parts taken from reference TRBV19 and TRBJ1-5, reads DGGITQSPKYLFRKEGQNVTLSCEQNLNHDAMYWYRQDPGQGLRLIYYSQIVNDFQKGDIAEGYSVSREKKESFPLTVTSAQKNPTAFYLCASSMFAAVDSNQPQHFGDGTRLSIL.

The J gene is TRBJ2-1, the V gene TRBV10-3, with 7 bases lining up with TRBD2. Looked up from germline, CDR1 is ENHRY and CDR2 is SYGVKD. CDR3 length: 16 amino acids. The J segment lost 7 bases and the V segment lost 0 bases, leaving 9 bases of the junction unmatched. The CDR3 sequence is CAISESMGGSANEQFF. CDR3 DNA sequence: TGTGCCATCAGTGAGTCGATGGGAGGGAGTGCGAATGAGCAGTTCTTC.

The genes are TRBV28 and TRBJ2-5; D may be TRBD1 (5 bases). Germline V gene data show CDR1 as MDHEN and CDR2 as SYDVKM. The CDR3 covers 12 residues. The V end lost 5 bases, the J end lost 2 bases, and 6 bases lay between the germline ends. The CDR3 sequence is CASSQGQETQYF. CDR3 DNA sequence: TGTGCCAGCAGTCAGGGTCAAGAGACCCAGTACTTC.

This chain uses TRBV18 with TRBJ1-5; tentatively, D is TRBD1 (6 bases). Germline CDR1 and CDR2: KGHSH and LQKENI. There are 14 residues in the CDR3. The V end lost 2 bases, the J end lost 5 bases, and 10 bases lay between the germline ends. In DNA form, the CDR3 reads TGTGCCAGCTCACCATCAGGGGATTATCAGCCCCAGCATTTT. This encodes CASSPSGDYQPQHF.

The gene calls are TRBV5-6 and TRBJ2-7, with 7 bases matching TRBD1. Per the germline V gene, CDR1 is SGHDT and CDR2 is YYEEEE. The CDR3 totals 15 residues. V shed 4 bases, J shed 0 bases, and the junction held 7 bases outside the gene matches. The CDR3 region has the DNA TGTGCCAGCAGCCCCGGGACAGTCAGCTCCTACGAGCAGTACTTC. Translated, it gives CASSPGTVSSYEQYF.

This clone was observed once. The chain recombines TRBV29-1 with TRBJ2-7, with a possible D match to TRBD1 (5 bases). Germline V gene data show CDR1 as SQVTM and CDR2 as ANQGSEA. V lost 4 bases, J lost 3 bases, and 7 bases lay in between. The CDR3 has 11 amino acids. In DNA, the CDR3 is TGCAGCGTTGTCAGGGACTACGAGCAGTACTTC. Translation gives CSVVRDYEQYF.

CDR3 in DNA: TGTGCCAGCAGGACAGGGGGCAGGAGCAATCAGCCCCAGCATTTT. The encoded protein is CASRTGGRSNQPQHF. This chain links TRBV28 with TRBJ1-5, with 10 nucleotides matching TRBD1. With V trimmed by 6 bases and J by 1 base, 3 bases remained unmatched. Germline CDR1 and CDR2: MDHEN and SYDVKM. The CDR3 loop spans 15 amino acids.

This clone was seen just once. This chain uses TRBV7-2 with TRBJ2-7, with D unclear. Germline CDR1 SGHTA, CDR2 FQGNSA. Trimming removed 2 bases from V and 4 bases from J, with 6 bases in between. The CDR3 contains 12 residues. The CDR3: CASSLMSYEQYF. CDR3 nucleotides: TGTGCCAGCAGCTTAATGAGTTACGAGCAGTACTTC.

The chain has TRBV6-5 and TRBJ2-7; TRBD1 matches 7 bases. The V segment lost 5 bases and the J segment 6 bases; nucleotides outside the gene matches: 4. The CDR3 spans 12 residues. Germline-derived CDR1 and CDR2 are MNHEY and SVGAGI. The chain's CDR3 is CASSPTGSEQYF. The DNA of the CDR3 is TGTGCCAGCAGTCCGACAGGGTCCGAGCAGTACTTC.

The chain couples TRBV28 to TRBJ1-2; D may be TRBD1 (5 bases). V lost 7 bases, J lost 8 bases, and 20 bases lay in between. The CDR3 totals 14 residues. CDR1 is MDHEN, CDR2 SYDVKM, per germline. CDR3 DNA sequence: TGTGCCAGCAACTCCGGGACTCAAAGAAAGGGCTACACCTTC. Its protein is CASNSGTQRKGYTF.

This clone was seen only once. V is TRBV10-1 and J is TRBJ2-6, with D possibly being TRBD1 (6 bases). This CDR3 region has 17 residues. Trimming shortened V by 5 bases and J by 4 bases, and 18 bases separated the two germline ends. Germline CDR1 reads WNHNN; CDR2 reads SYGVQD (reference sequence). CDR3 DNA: TGCGCCAGCAGTTCCGGGACAAGGTCTCTCGGGGCCAACGTCCTGACTTTC. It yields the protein CASSSGTRSLGANVLTF.

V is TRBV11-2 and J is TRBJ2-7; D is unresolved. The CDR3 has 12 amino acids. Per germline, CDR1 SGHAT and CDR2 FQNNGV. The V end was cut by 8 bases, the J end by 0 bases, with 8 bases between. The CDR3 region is CASGVSSYEQYF. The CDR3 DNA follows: TGTGCCAGCGGTGTTAGCTCCTACGAGCAGTACTTC. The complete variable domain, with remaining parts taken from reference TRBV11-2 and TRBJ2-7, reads EAGVAQSPRYKIIEKRQSVAFWCNPISGHATLYWYQQILGQGPKLLIQFQNNGVVDDSQLPKDRFSAERLKGVDSTLKIQPAKLEDSAVYLCASGVSSYEQYFGPGTRLTVT.

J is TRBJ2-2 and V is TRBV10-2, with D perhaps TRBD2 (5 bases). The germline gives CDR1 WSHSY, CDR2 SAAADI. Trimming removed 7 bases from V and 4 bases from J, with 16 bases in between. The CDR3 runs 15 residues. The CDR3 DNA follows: TGCGCCAGCAAGGGAGTAAGGAAGGGCACCGGGGAGCTGTTTTTT. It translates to CASKGVRKGTGELFF.

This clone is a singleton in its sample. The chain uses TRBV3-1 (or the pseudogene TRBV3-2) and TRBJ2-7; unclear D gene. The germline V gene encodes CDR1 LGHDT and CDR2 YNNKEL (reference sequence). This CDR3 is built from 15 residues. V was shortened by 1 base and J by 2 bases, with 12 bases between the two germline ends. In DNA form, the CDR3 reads TGTGCCAGCAGCCAAGGGGCCTTAATAACCTACGAGCAGTACTTC. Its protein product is CASSQGALITYEQYF.

The CDR3 here is CASQPGQRTDTQYF. The CDR3 bases are TGTGCCAGTCAACCGGGACAGCGGACAGATACGCAGTATTTT. The V call is TRBV18, the J call TRBJ2-3; 7 bases fit TRBD1. The length of the CDR3 is 14 residues. V gave up 9 bases and J gave up 3 bases; unmatched junction bases: 9. The germline V gene encodes CDR1 KGHSH and CDR2 LQKENI.

The CDR3 here is CASGAGGSGDTQYF. CDR3 bases: TGTGCCAGTGGGGCCGGTGGCTCTGGAGATACGCAGTATTTT. The rearrangement links TRBV19 to TRBJ2-3, with a possible D match to TRBD1 (5 bases). The length of the CDR3 is 14 residues. Trimming took off 8 bases at V and 5 bases at J, with 17 bases between the two ends. Germline CDR1 is LNHDA and CDR2 is SQIVND (reference sequence).

The CDR3 coding sequence is TGTGCCAGCAGCGTATTGGACAGGGGGTTTTCTGGGGCCAACGTCCTGACTTTC. Its translation is CASSVLDRGFSGANVLTF. V is TRBV9 and J is TRBJ2-6; the match to TRBD1 covers 10 bases. CDR1 is SGDLS, CDR2 YYNGEE, per germline. The CDR3 is made up of 18 amino acids. Unmatched junction bases numbered 5, after V lost 1 base and J lost 1 base.

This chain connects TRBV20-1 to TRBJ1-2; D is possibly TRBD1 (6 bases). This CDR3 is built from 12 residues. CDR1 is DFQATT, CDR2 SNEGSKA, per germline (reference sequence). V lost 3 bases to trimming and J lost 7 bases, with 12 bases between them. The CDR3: CSASQGIGGYTF. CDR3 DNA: TGCAGTGCTAGTCAGGGGATAGGTGGCTACACCTTC.

CDR3 loop: CSASDRGNTEAFF. DNA for the CDR3: TGCAGCGCCTCAGACAGGGGGAACACTGAAGCTTTCTTT. The chain joins TRBV29-1 to TRBJ1-1; 8 positions match TRBD1. The germline CDR1 and CDR2 sequences are SQVTM and ANQGSEA. This CDR3 has 13 residues. Trimming took 7 bases from V and 1 from J; bases not matched to a gene: 5.

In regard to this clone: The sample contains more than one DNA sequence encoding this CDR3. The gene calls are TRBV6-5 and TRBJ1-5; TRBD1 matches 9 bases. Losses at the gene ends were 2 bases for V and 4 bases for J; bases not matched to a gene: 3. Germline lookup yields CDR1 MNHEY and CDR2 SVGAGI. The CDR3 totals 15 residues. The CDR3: CASSYDGQGNQPQHF. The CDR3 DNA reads TGTGCCAGCAGTTACGATGGACAGGGGAATCAGCCCCAGCATTTT.

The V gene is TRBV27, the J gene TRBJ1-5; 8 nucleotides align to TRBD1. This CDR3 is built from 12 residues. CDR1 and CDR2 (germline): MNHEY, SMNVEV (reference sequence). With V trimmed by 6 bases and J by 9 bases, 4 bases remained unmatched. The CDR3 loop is CASSLGTGPQHF. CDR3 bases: TGTGCCAGCAGCCTGGGGACAGGGCCCCAGCATTTT.

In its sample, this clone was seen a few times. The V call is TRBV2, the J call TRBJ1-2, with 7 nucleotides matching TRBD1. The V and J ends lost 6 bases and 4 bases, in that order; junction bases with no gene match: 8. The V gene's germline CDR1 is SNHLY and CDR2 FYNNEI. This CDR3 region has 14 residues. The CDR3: CASSLTGMSYGYTF. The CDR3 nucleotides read TGTGCCAGCAGCCTGACAGGGATGAGCTATGGCTACACCTTC. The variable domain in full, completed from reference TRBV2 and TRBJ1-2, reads EPEVTQTPSHQVTQMGQEVILRCVPISNHLYFYWYRQILGQKVEFLVSFYNNEISEKSEIFDDQFSVERPDGSNFTLKIRSTKLEDSAMYFCASSLTGMSYGYTFGSGTRLTVV.

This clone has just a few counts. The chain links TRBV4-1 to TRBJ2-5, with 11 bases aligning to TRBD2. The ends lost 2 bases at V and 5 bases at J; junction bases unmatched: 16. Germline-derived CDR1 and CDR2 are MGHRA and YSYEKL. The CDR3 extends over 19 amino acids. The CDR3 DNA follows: TGCGCCAGCAGCCAACTACAGGGACAACTAGCGGGAGTGGCGGAGACCCAGTACTTC. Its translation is CASSQLQGQLAGVAETQYF.

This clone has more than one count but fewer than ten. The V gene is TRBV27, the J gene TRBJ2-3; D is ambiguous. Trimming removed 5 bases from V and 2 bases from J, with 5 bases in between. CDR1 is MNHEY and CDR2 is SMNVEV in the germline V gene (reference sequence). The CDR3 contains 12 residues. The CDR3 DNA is TGTGCCAGCAGTCCTTACACAGATACGCAGTATTTT. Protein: CASSPYTDTQYF.

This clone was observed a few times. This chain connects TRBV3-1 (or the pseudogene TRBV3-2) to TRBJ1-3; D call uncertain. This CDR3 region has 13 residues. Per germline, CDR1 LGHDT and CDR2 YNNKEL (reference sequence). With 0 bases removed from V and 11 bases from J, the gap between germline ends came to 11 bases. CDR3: CASSQDSRLSIYF. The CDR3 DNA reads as TGTGCCAGCAGCCAAGACAGTAGACTCTCCATATATTTT.

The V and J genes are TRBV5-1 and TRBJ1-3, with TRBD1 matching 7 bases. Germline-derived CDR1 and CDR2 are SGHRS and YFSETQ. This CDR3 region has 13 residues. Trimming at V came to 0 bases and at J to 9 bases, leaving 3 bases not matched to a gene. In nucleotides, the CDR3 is TGCGCCAGCAGCTTGGTGGGACAGAGCACCATATATTTT. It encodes CASSLVGQSTIYF.